The source of this TCR beta chain is a study of cytomegalovirus exposure and HLA in healthy donors. V was pared by 0 bases and J by 6 bases, with 11 bases between. Per the germline V gene, CDR1 is SGDLS and CDR2 is YYNGEE. The CDR3 has 14 residues. The protocol was immunoSEQ multiplex PCR, while the TCRdb copy is restricted to in-frame clones and leaves out a portion. The repertoire holds around 70,000 clones, with 94% as singletons. This chain uses TRBV9 with TRBJ2-3, with a tentative D call TRBD2 (6 bases). The sample taken for sequencing was PBMCs. The TCR comes from a woman under 30 in good health and CMV-seropositive. The CDR3 DNA reads TGTGCCAGCAGCGTAGGAGGACTAACCGATACGCAGTATTTT. Its protein is CASSVGGLTDTQYF.